The 27 T cell receptor beta chains given below trace back to one sample, sequenced in a study of shared clonotypes between healthy human individuals. Libraries were prepared by immunoSEQ multiplex PCR; TCRdb keeps only in-frame clonotypes and omits some of them. The sample yields roughly 1.4 million clones, roughly 98.5% seen once. Source material: naive CD4+ T cells sorted from blood. Stated subset: CD45RA+ positively selected. Receptor source: a man aged 25-40 years in good health.

The rearrangement links TRBV5-5 to TRBJ1-5; TRBD1 might be the D (6 bases). CDR1 SGHKS and CDR2 YYEKEE come from the germline V gene (reference sequence). The CDR3 covers 15 residues. Trimming cost V 5 bases and J 0 bases, with 12 bases left between them. The CDR3 region is CASRSDSYSNQPQHF. Here the CDR3 DNA reads TGTGCCAGCAGATCGGACAGTTATAGCAATCAGCCCCAGCATTTT.

About this clone: In the same sample, other DNA sequences code for this CDR3. This chain links TRBV18 with TRBJ2-1; 13 bases line up with TRBD2. With V trimmed by 3 bases and J by 6 bases, 5 bases remained unmatched. The germline V gene has CDR1 KGHSH and CDR2 LQKENI. This CDR3 region has 16 residues. Here the CDR3 DNA reads TGTGCCAGCTCACCCCGGACTAGCGGGAGAGGCAATGAGCAGTTCTTC. Its translation is CASSPRTSGRGNEQFF.

The chain links TRBV7-2 to TRBJ2-7, with D possibly being TRBD2 (6 bases). The V gene lost 2 bases and the J gene lost 4 bases, with 12 bases spanning the gap. The CDR3 loop spans 14 amino acids. In germline, CDR1 is SGHTA, CDR2 FQGNSA. The CDR3 DNA is TGTGCCAGCAGCTTACTGAGGGGAGGTTACGAGCAGTACTTC. Amino acid sequence: CASSLLRGGYEQYF.

This chain uses TRBV11-3 with TRBJ2-1, with TRBD1 identical over 8 bases. The CDR3 runs 16 residues. CDR1 and CDR2 from the germline V gene are SGHNT and YENEEA. V was pared by 1 base and J by 2 bases, with 4 bases of the junction left unmatched. The CDR3 bases are TGTGCCAGCAGCTTAGCTGGACAGGGTACCTACAATGAGCAGTTCTTC. Protein product: CASSLAGQGTYNEQFF.

This chain connects TRBV18 to TRBJ2-7, with D perhaps TRBD2 (6 bases). This CDR3 spans 15 amino acids. Between the trimmed V and J ends, which lost 0 bases and 3 bases, there was a span of 12 bases. Germline V CDR1 and CDR2: KGHSH, LQKENI. In DNA form, the CDR3 reads TGTGCCAGCTCACCACCAGGTAGCGGATACTACGAGCAGTACTTC. Translated, it gives CASSPPGSGYYEQYF.

The V call is TRBV19, the J call TRBJ2-7; TRBD1 aligns across 7 bases. Germline V CDR1 and CDR2: LNHDA, SQIVND (reference sequence). The CDR3 has 14 amino acids. The V and J ends lost 6 bases and 6 bases, in that order; junction bases with no gene match: 11. This chain's CDR3 is CASRGQPDRGEQYF. DNA of the CDR3: TGTGCCAGTAGGGGACAGCCCGACCGAGGCGAGCAGTACTTC.

This chain links TRBV19 with TRBJ1-2; TRBD1 aligns across 8 bases. The J segment lost 3 bases and the V segment lost 4 bases, leaving 7 bases of the junction unmatched. Looked up from germline, CDR1 is LNHDA and CDR2 is SQIVND (reference sequence). CDR3 length equals 15 residues. DNA of the CDR3: TGTGCCAGTAGTAGCCAAACAGGGGGTTACTATGGCTACACCTTC. Protein: CASSSQTGGYYGYTF.

The rearrangement links TRBV20-1 to TRBJ2-7, with D maybe TRBD2 (6 bases). V was trimmed by 8 bases and J by 7 bases, leaving 15 bases between them. From germline, CDR1 is DFQATT and CDR2 SNEGSKA (reference sequence). CDR3 length equals 11 residues. CDR3: CSPGLSGEQYF. CDR3 DNA: TGCAGTCCGGGACTCTCGGGTGAGCAGTACTTC.

About this clone: The same CDR3 arises from other DNA sequences in this sample as well. The chain employs TRBV18 and TRBJ2-1; D possibly corresponds to TRBD2 (6 bases). The V gene's germline CDR1 is KGHSH and CDR2 LQKENI. The V gene lost 3 bases and the J gene lost 8 bases, with 11 bases spanning the gap. CDR3 size: 13 residues. This chain's CDR3 is CASSPTGVHEQFF. The CDR3 region has the DNA TGTGCCAGCTCACCCACGGGGGTCCATGAGCAGTTCTTC.

The CDR3 region has the DNA TGTGCCAGCAGCCGCTTAGCGGGCCCGAACACCGGGGAGCTGTTTTTT. Its translation: CASSRLAGPNTGELFF. This chain joins TRBV7-9 and TRBJ2-2; 7 bases line up with TRBD2. Unmatched junction bases numbered 6, after V lost 5 bases and J lost 0 bases. The CDR3 is 16 amino acids. CDR1 and CDR2 from the germline V gene are SEHNR and FQNEAQ (reference sequence).

Concerning this clone itself: The identical CDR3 is also encoded by other nucleotide sequences in the sample. The chain uses TRBV7-9 and TRBJ2-3, with D uncertain. The germline CDR1 and CDR2 sequences are SEHNR and FQNEAQ (reference sequence). Trimming cost V 1 base and J 6 bases, with 5 bases left between them. The CDR3 spans 12 residues. CDR3 sequence: CASSLVGDTQYF. CDR3 nucleotide sequence: TGTGCCAGCAGCTTAGTAGGGGATACGCAGTATTTT.

The J gene is TRBJ1-2, the V gene TRBV20-1, with D uncertain. V lost 7 bases and J 7 bases, leaving 4 bases between the germline ends. The germline V gene has CDR1 DFQATT and CDR2 SNEGSKA (reference sequence). The length of the CDR3 is 8 residues. CDR3 in DNA: TGCAGTGTGGGTGGCTACACCTTC. This gives the protein CSVGGYTF.

The chain combines TRBV2 with TRBJ2-6, with TRBD2 as a possible D gene (5 bases). V lost 7 bases and J lost 2, with 15 bases in between. This CDR3 has 16 amino acids. Germline lookup yields CDR1 SNHLY and CDR2 FYNNEI. The CDR3 DNA reads TGTGCCAGCACCTGGTCGGCGGGCGCTGGGGCCAACGTCCTGACTTTC. Translated: CASTWSAGAGANVLTF. Based on the CDR3 plus reference TRBV2 and TRBJ2-6, the full variable domain is EPEVTQTPSHQVTQMGQEVILRCVPISNHLYFYWYRQILGQKVEFLVSFYNNEISEKSEIFDDQFSVERPDGSNFTLKIRSTKLEDSAMYFCASTWSAGAGANVLTFGAGSRLTVL.

The J gene is TRBJ2-3, the V gene TRBV4-1, with 10 bases that match TRBD2. This CDR3 spans 15 amino acids. V lost 2 bases to trimming and J lost 4 bases; unmatched junction nucleotides: 3. Germline V lookup: CDR1 MGHRA, CDR2 YSYEKL. The CDR3 region has the DNA TGCGCCAGCAGCCAACTAGCGGGAGTATCAGATACGCAGTATTTT. It codes for CASSQLAGVSDTQYF.

The chain recombines TRBV5-8 with TRBJ2-3; D call uncertain. V dropped 4 bases and J dropped 1 base, with 1 base sitting between them. The germline V gene encodes CDR1 SGHTS and CDR2 YDEGEE. The CDR3 length is 11 residues. The CDR3 region has the DNA TGTGCCAGCAGCCGCACAGATACGCAGTATTTT. Translating gives CASSRTDTQYF. Filled out from reference TRBV5-8 and TRBJ2-3, the complete variable domain reads EAGVTQSPTHLIKTRGQQATLRCSPISGHTSVYWYQQALGLGLQFLLWYDEGEERNRGNFPPRFSGRQFPNYSSELNVNALELEDSALYLCASSRTDTQYFGPGTRLTVL.

This chain uses TRBV13 with TRBJ2-5; D remains ambiguous. Germline V gene lookup returns CDR1 PRHDT and CDR2 FYEKMQ (reference sequence). The CDR3 length is 14 residues. Deletions cut 0 bases from V and 3 bases from J, with 8 bases between. The CDR3: CASSLGGFEETQYF. As DNA, the CDR3 is TGTGCCAGCAGCTTAGGTGGTTTCGAAGAGACCCAGTACTTC.

A note on this clone: This CDR3 is also generated by other DNA sequences in the sample. J is TRBJ2-7 and V is TRBV6-5, with no clear D. The V end lost 2 bases, the J end lost 1 base, and 6 bases lay between the germline ends. Germline V CDR1 and CDR2: MNHEY, SVGAGI. The CDR3 is made up of 13 amino acids. This CDR3 is CASSYGGSYEQYF. The CDR3 nucleotides are TGTGCCAGCAGTTACGGTGGGTCCTACGAGCAGTACTTC.

CDR3 loop: CASSYFSAGEAGELFF. CDR3 sequence (DNA): TGTGCCAGCAGTTACTTCTCCGCGGGAGAGGCCGGGGAGCTGTTTTTT. V and J are TRBV6-6 and TRBJ2-2; 7 nucleotides line up with TRBD2. The CDR3 consists of 16 residues. V dropped 1 base and J dropped 6; count of bases not matched to a gene: 8. Looked up from germline, CDR1 is MNHNY and CDR2 is SVGAGI (reference sequence).

The V and J genes are TRBV30 and TRBJ1-2, with D tentatively TRBD1 (5 bases). V lost 4 bases to trimming and J lost 2 bases, with 17 bases between them. The CDR3 is 15 residues long. Germline V lookup: CDR1 GTSNPN, CDR2 SVGIG (reference sequence). CDR3 region: CAWNPSGRGNYGYTF. Here the CDR3 DNA reads TGTGCCTGGAACCCATCAGGGCGGGGGAACTATGGCTACACCTTC.

The chain couples TRBV28 to TRBJ1-5; D not resolved. Trimming took off 6 bases at V and 6 bases at J, with 9 bases between the two ends. This CDR3 has 12 residues. CDR1 and CDR2 (germline): MDHEN, SYDVKM. In DNA form, the CDR3 reads TGTGCCAGCAGCTCCGTTCCTCAGCCCCAGCATTTT. The encoded protein is CASSSVPQPQHF.

The chain recombines TRBV25-1 with TRBJ1-2; 10 bases line up with TRBD1. Germline-derived CDR1 and CDR2 are MGHDK and SYGVNS. The CDR3 length is 14 residues. J gave up 6 bases and V 8 bases, and 9 bases lay outside the gene matches. The CDR3: CASRKPGQGNGYTF. The CDR3 region has the DNA TGTGCCAGCCGGAAGCCGGGACAGGGGAATGGCTACACCTTC.

A note on this clone: The sample holds other DNA sequences that translate to the same CDR3. V and J are TRBV9 and TRBJ1-1; D unclear. V was clipped by 4 bases and J by 0 bases, with 10 bases between them. Per germline, CDR1 SGDLS and CDR2 YYNGEE. This CDR3 is 14 amino acids long. The CDR3 reads CASSRGSMNTEAFF. The CDR3 DNA reads TGTGCCAGCAGCCGTGGAAGCATGAACACTGAAGCTTTCTTT. Using reference TRBV9 and TRBJ1-1 for the parts outside the CDR3, the full variable domain is DSGVTQTPKHLITATGQRVTLRCSPRSGDLSVYWYQQSLDQGLQFLIQYYNGEERAKGNILERFSAQQFPDLHSELNLSSLELGDSALYFCASSRGSMNTEAFFGQGTRLTVV.

V gene TRBV4-3 combines with J gene TRBJ1-5; possibly TRBD1 for D (5 bases). The ends were cut back, 0 bases at V and 3 bases at J, with 12 bases in the middle. The germline V gene has CDR1 LGHNA and CDR2 YSLEER. This CDR3 is 16 amino acids long. The CDR3 reads CASSQDVRASNQPQHF. The CDR3 DNA reads as TGCGCCAGCAGCCAAGATGTCAGGGCCTCCAATCAGCCCCAGCATTTT.

The sample holds one count of this clone. V and J are TRBV18 and TRBJ1-4; D may be TRBD1 (6 bases). The CDR3 loop spans 16 amino acids. In germline, CDR1 is KGHSH, CDR2 LQKENI. V gave up 6 bases and J gave up 5 bases, with 19 bases separating them. The CDR3 DNA reads as TGTGCCAGCTCCCCTCTGGGACAACCGTTCAATGAAAAACTGTTTTTT. It yields the protein CASSPLGQPFNEKLFF.

J is TRBJ1-2 and V is TRBV29-1; weak D call: TRBD1 (5 bases). From germline, CDR1 is SQVTM and CDR2 ANQGSEA. V lost 4 bases to trimming and J lost 4 bases, with 10 bases between them. There are 12 residues in the CDR3. CDR3 DNA sequence: TGCAGCGTTGGGGGGACCGGCTATGGCTACACCTTC. It is translated as CSVGGTGYGYTF.

The V and J genes are TRBV27 and TRBJ2-7; 15 nucleotides align to TRBD2. Per the germline V gene, CDR1 is MNHEY and CDR2 is SMNVEV (reference sequence). J was trimmed by 1 base and V by 2 bases; bases with no gene match: 9. The CDR3 runs 19 residues. CDR3 sequence: CASSLRTSGRAAGSYEQYF. The CDR3 nucleotides read TGTGCCAGCAGTTTACGGACTAGCGGGAGGGCCGCCGGGTCCTACGAGCAGTACTTC.

In this sample, this clone turned up once. The V call is TRBV7-2, the J call TRBJ2-5; the D is unclear. Germline CDR1 reads SGHTA; CDR2 reads FQGNSA. Trimming took off 5 bases at V and 5 bases at J, with 21 bases between the two ends. The CDR3 loop spans 16 amino acids. CDR3 loop: CASSNGIVPVAETQYF. CDR3 DNA: TGTGCCAGCAGCAATGGGATCGTGCCAGTCGCGGAGACCCAGTACTTC.